Shown below are 30 T cell receptor beta chains from a single sample sequenced in a study of blood T cell repertoires in COVID-19. Clones were read by immunoSEQ multiplex PCR, and TCRdb kept only the in-frame ones, dropping some. The data show a few hundred thousand clones, under 90% seen once. The sequenced material came from peripheral blood. Receptors originate from a man aged 45-65 years with acute or convalescent COVID-19.

The V and J genes are TRBV6-6 and TRBJ1-4, with D perhaps matching TRBD1 (6 bases). Trimming pared 5 bases from V and 5 bases from J, leaving 12 bases between. The CDR3 extends over 14 amino acids. Germline-derived CDR1 and CDR2 are MNHNY and SVGAGI (reference sequence). DNA of the CDR3: TGTGCCAGCAGTGGTATAGGGGGAAATGAAAAACTGTTTTTT. Amino acid sequence: CASSGIGGNEKLFF.

The chain uses TRBV27 and TRBJ2-1; D gene unclear. CDR1 MNHEY and CDR2 SMNVEV come from the germline V gene (reference sequence). V lost 8 bases, J lost 4 bases, and 24 bases lay in between. The CDR3 is 17 amino acids. CDR3 protein: CASAAKALRFEYNEQFF. The CDR3 region has the DNA TGTGCCAGCGCCGCAAAGGCATTGAGGTTCGAATACAATGAGCAGTTCTTC.

The chain employs TRBV19 and TRBJ1-5; D may be TRBD1 (5 bases). The length of the CDR3 is 15 residues. Germline V gives CDR1 LNHDA, CDR2 SQIVND (reference sequence). V lost 4 bases, J lost 0 bases, and 10 bases lay in between. The CDR3 DNA is TGTGCCAGTAGTACCCGGACATATAGCAATCAGCCCCAGCATTTT. Translation: CASSTRTYSNQPQHF.

The chain joins TRBV12-3 or TRBV12-4 to TRBJ2-7, with unresolved D. The CDR3 totals 11 residues. The V end was cut by 4 bases, the J end by 6 bases, with 7 bases between. The CDR3 reads CASSSYSEQYF. The CDR3 bases are TGTGCCAGCAGTTCCTATTCCGAGCAGTACTTC.

The chain employs TRBV4-1 and TRBJ2-1; TRBD1 matches at 7 bases. Germline loops: CDR1 MGHRA, CDR2 YSYEKL. The CDR3 has 15 residues. Trimming at V came to 4 bases and at J to 8 bases, leaving 11 bases not matched to a gene. CDR3 loop: CASSRGQLGIDEQFF. For the CDR3, the DNA is TGCGCCAGCAGCCGGGGACAGTTAGGTATCGATGAGCAGTTCTTC.

The V gene is TRBV27, the J gene TRBJ1-2, with 11 bases lining up with TRBD1. The CDR3 totals 15 residues. Germline CDR1 and CDR2: MNHEY and SMNVEV (reference sequence). V trimming: 5 bases; J trimming: 7 bases; junction bases outside the gene matches: 9. The CDR3 here is CASSPPGQGGRGYTF. CDR3 sequence (DNA): TGTGCCAGCAGTCCACCGGGACAGGGGGGCCGTGGCTACACCTTC.

The chain is built from TRBV2 and TRBJ1-2, with unresolved D. The CDR3 length is 14 residues. CDR1 is SNHLY, CDR2 FYNNEI, per germline. V dropped 7 bases and J dropped 5 bases, with 17 bases sitting between them. The CDR3 here is CASNSMGLSYGYTF. Written as DNA, the CDR3 is TGTGCCAGCAATTCCATGGGCTTATCATATGGCTACACCTTC.

This clone was picked up one time. The chain combines TRBV29-1 with TRBJ2-2; possible D gene TRBD2, 6 bases. CDR1 and CDR2 from the germline V gene are SQVTM and ANQGSEA. Trimming removed 1 base from V and 2 bases from J, with 8 bases in between. The CDR3 spans 14 residues. This CDR3 reads CSVEASVNTGELFF. The CDR3 region has the DNA TGCAGCGTTGAAGCTAGCGTCAACACCGGGGAGCTGTTTTTT.

V usage is TRBV3-1 (or the pseudogene TRBV3-2) and J usage is TRBJ2-1; no clear D gene. The CDR3 sequence is 16 residues long. CDR1 and CDR2 (germline): LGHDT, YNNKEL (reference sequence). V was cut by 1 base and J by 5 bases, with 15 bases left in between. The CDR3 DNA sequence: TGTGCCAGCAGCCAAGCCGGCCTCGGAACAGACAATGAGCAGTTCTTC. Protein sequence: CASSQAGLGTDNEQFF.

This chain joins TRBV4-2 and TRBJ2-2, with 9 positions matching TRBD2. V lost 0 bases to trimming and J lost 5 bases; unmatched junction nucleotides: 4. Per the germline V gene, CDR1 is LGHNA and CDR2 is YNFKEQ. The CDR3 has 16 residues. This chain's CDR3 is CASSQDLAGATGELFF. The CDR3 DNA follows: TGTGCCAGCAGCCAAGATTTAGCGGGAGCAACCGGGGAGCTGTTTTTT.

The chain links TRBV13 to TRBJ2-6; D is possibly TRBD1 (6 bases). Germline V gene lookup returns CDR1 PRHDT and CDR2 FYEKMQ (reference sequence). V was clipped by 3 bases and J by 2 bases, with 8 bases between them. The CDR3 is 15 residues long. CDR3 amino acids: CASSFRGTGANVLTF. The CDR3 DNA follows: TGTGCCAGCAGCTTCAGGGGTACTGGGGCCAACGTCCTGACTTTC. Full variable domain (missing parts from reference TRBV13 and TRBJ2-6): AAGVIQSPRHLIKEKRETATLKCYPIPRHDTVYWYQQGPGQDPQFLISFYEKMQSDKGSIPDRFSAQQFSDYHSELNMSSLELGDSALYFCASSFRGTGANVLTFGAGSRLTVL.

This rearrangement joins TRBV11-2 to TRBJ2-7; possible D gene TRBD1, 6 bases. Germline V CDR1 and CDR2: SGHAT, FQNNGV. The CDR3 is 15 amino acids. V dropped 7 bases and J dropped 1 base, with 17 bases sitting between them. The CDR3 DNA is TGTGCCAGCAACAATAATCCCGACAGGTCCTACGAGCAGTACTTC. Protein product: CASNNNPDRSYEQYF.

The rearrangement joins TRBV7-2 to TRBJ2-5, with 11 bases identical to TRBD2. The CDR3 covers 18 residues. J was trimmed by 5 bases and V by 0 bases; bases with no gene match: 11. Germline V gene sequence: CDR1 SGHTA, CDR2 FQGNSA. The CDR3 region has the DNA TGTGCCAGCAGCTTAGCTTGGCGAGTAGCGGGGGGGTCGGAGACCCAGTACTTC. Its translation: CASSLAWRVAGGSETQYF.

A note on this clone: Being one base from a much bigger clone, this may be a read error. The same CDR3 can be traced to other DNA sequences in this sample. The chain recombines TRBV3-1 (or the pseudogene TRBV3-2) with TRBJ2-5; 8 nucleotides align to TRBD1. With V trimmed by 4 bases and J by 5 bases, 3 bases remained unmatched. Germline-derived CDR1 and CDR2 are LGHDT and YNNKEL (reference sequence). The CDR3 has 13 residues. The CDR3 reads CASSRDRGETQYF. The CDR3 bases are TGTGCCAGCAGCCGAGACAGGGGTGAGACCCAGTACTTC.

V and J are TRBV6-5 and TRBJ1-1; the D gene is possibly TRBD1 (6 bases). The CDR3 totals 15 residues. The germline V and J ends were trimmed by 5 bases and 1 base, with 14 bases remaining between them. Germline V gene lookup returns CDR1 MNHEY and CDR2 SVGAGI. The CDR3 DNA reads TGTGCCAGCAGTACTCCCGGACAGAGGAACACTGAAGCTTTCTTT. Its protein is CASSTPGQRNTEAFF.

The chain is built from TRBV19 and TRBJ1-1; TRBD1 might be the D (5 bases). The CDR3 has 11 residues. V was cut by 10 bases and J by 6 bases, with 12 bases left in between. Germline V lookup: CDR1 LNHDA, CDR2 SQIVND (reference sequence). The CDR3 reads CATKKGPEAFF. For the CDR3, the DNA is TGTGCCACCAAGAAGGGGCCTGAAGCTTTCTTT.

The chain recombines TRBV7-9 with TRBJ2-7; the D gene is possibly TRBD1 (7 bases). The CDR3 totals 12 residues. The germline CDR1 and CDR2 sequences are SEHNR and FQNEAQ (reference sequence). V lost 4 bases to trimming and J lost 5 bases, with 9 bases between them. The CDR3 DNA reads as TGTGCCAGCAGCTCCAGGGGGGACGAGCAGTACTTC. Translation: CASSSRGDEQYF.

There are many counts of this clone. This chain uses TRBV19 with TRBJ1-5, with D possibly TRBD1 on 6 matching bases. The CDR3 consists of 16 residues. V shed 6 bases and J shed 0 bases, with 15 bases lying between them. Germline V lookup: CDR1 LNHDA, CDR2 SQIVND (reference sequence). The CDR3 loop is CASSKGQTYSNQPQHF. As DNA, the CDR3 is TGTGCCAGTAGCAAAGGACAGACATATAGCAATCAGCCCCAGCATTTT.

The V and J genes are TRBV5-6 and TRBJ1-3, with a tentative D call TRBD1 (6 bases). The germline V gene encodes CDR1 SGHDT and CDR2 YYEEEE. The V and J ends lost 2 bases and 4 bases respectively, with 13 bases between them. This CDR3 comprises 15 residues. Written as DNA, the CDR3 is TGTGCCAGCAGCTTACGGGGGGCGCGGGGAAACACCATATATTTT. Protein: CASSLRGARGNTIYF.

Remarks on this clone: Other DNA variants within this sample encode the same CDR3. The chain's CDR3 is CASSPQGYGYTF. CDR3 coding DNA: TGTGCCAGCAGTCCCCAGGGCTATGGCTACACCTTC. The chain employs TRBV6-5 and TRBJ1-2; weak D call: TRBD1 (5 bases). V lost 5 bases and J 4 bases, leaving 8 bases between the germline ends. This CDR3 has 12 amino acids. Germline V CDR1 and CDR2: MNHEY, SVGAGI.

The CDR3 sequence is CASSFRGRGGSPLHF. The CDR3 DNA is TGTGCCAGCAGTTTCCGGGGCCGAGGGGGTTCACCCCTCCACTTT. The rearrangement links TRBV6-5 to TRBJ1-6; possibly TRBD1 for D (6 bases). The CDR3 runs 15 residues. Per germline, CDR1 MNHEY and CDR2 SVGAGI. Trimming removed 4 bases from V and 9 bases from J, with 16 bases in between.

CDR3 amino acids: CAREGQYF. The CDR3 DNA follows: TGCGCCAGAGAGGGGCAGTACTTC. This chain connects TRBV23-1 to TRBJ2-7; tentatively, D is TRBD2 (5 bases). TRBV23-1 is classed as an ORF, of uncertain function. V shed 9 bases and J shed 9 bases, with 6 bases lying between them. The CDR3 is made up of 8 amino acids.

DNA of the CDR3: TGTGCCAGCAGCTTAGGAGGGTTCGGCGGGGGGATAGCAGATACGCAGTATTTT. This encodes CASSLGGFGGGIADTQYF. J is TRBJ2-3 and V is TRBV11-3, with TRBD2 identical over 8 bases. The germline gives CDR1 SGHNT, CDR2 YENEEA. CDR3 length: 18 amino acids. With 1 base clipped from V and 4 bases from J, the junction kept 13 bases outside the gene matches.

This chain connects TRBV7-9 to TRBJ1-5, with 7 positions matching TRBD1. With 0 bases clipped from V and 0 bases from J, the junction kept 5 bases outside the gene matches. This CDR3 has 17 amino acids. CDR1 is SEHNR and CDR2 is FQNEAQ in the germline V gene (reference sequence). CDR3 nucleotides: TGTGCCAGCAGCTTAGCAGGGGGCCCGAATAGCAATCAGCCCCAGCATTTT. Protein: CASSLAGGPNSNQPQHF.

The chain combines TRBV6-5 with TRBJ2-3, with 9 bases identical to TRBD2. Unmatched junction bases numbered 4, after V lost 6 bases and J lost 0 bases. This CDR3 has 15 residues. Germline-derived CDR1 and CDR2 are MNHEY and SVGAGI. The CDR3 sequence: CASSRLAASTDTQYF. The CDR3 DNA reads TGTGCCAGCAGCCGACTAGCGGCTAGCACAGATACGCAGTATTTT.

This clone appeared a single time. This chain uses TRBV6-5 with TRBJ1-1; maybe TRBD1 (5 bases). V shed 7 bases and J shed 10 bases, with 13 bases lying between them. Per the germline V gene, CDR1 is MNHEY and CDR2 is SVGAGI. The CDR3 has 11 amino acids. CDR3 coding DNA: TGTGCCAGCATAACCCCCGGGGGAGCTTTCTTT. Translating gives CASITPGGAFF.

The rearrangement uses TRBV5-4 and TRBJ1-2, with 12 bases matching TRBD1. Germline values: CDR1 SGHNT, CDR2 YYREEE (reference sequence). With V trimmed by 3 bases and J by 4 bases, 7 bases remained unmatched. The CDR3 length is 16 residues. The CDR3 DNA is TGTGCCAGCAGCTCAAGGGACAGGGGGCGCGCCTATGGCTACACCTTC. Translated: CASSSRDRGRAYGYTF.

This chain's CDR3 is CASSLDVSGAYNEQFF. CDR3 bases: TGTGCCAGCAGCTTGGATGTTAGCGGGGCCTACAATGAGCAGTTCTTC. This chain connects TRBV5-4 to TRBJ2-1; 8 nucleotides align to TRBD2. Germline lookup yields CDR1 SGHNT and CDR2 YYREEE (reference sequence). The V and J ends lost 0 bases and 2 bases, in that order; junction bases with no gene match: 4. The CDR3 spans 16 residues.

The rearrangement joins TRBV19 to TRBJ1-2; TRBD1 is a possible D gene (6 bases). Germline V gene lookup returns CDR1 LNHDA and CDR2 SQIVND (reference sequence). CDR3 size: 12 residues. Between the trimmed V and J ends, which lost 3 bases and 8 bases, there was a span of 10 bases. CDR3 in DNA: TGTGCCAGTAGTATCAGGACAGACGGCTACACCTTC. It is translated as CASSIRTDGYTF.

The genes are TRBV6-1 and TRBJ2-1, with 9 positions matching TRBD1. The CDR3 totals 15 residues. In germline, CDR1 is MNHNS, CDR2 SASEGT. V lost 1 base to trimming and J lost 10 bases; unmatched junction nucleotides: 8. The CDR3 reads CASSEVGDRADEQFF. CDR3 in DNA: TGTGCCAGCAGTGAAGTAGGGGACAGGGCTGACGAGCAGTTCTTC.